This T cell receptor (beta chain) was obtained from a study of blood T cell repertoires in COVID-19. Overall study context: Acute and convalescent COVID-19 samples came from the United States, Italy and Spain.

Clones were read by immunoSEQ multiplex PCR, and TCRdb kept only the in-frame ones, dropping some. The data show fewer than 200,000 clones, around 80% seen once. The study recruited people aged roughly 18 to 100 years across approximately 24 US areas. Cohort 3 recovery required two negative PCRs, clearance, or symptom resolution. Germline CDR1 reads GTSNPN; CDR2 reads SVGIG (reference sequence). This CDR3 spans 14 amino acids. The V gene lost 3 bases and the J gene lost 8 bases, with 14 bases spanning the gap. The sample consisted of PBMCs or T cells enriched from blood (not recorded which). This receptor was taken from a woman aged 45-59 years who had recovered from COVID-19. The chain employs TRBV30 and TRBJ1-6; D is possibly TRBD1 (6 bases). The CDR3 sequence is CAWRRPGDDSPLHF. Written as DNA, the CDR3 is TGTGCCTGGAGACGGCCAGGGGACGATTCACCCCTCCACTTT.